A selection of T cell receptor beta chains follows, all from one sample in a study of blood T cell repertoires in COVID-19. TCRdb's copy holds only in-frame clones and misses some; the assay was immunoSEQ multiplex PCR. Here the sample spans about 460,000 clones, about 85% being singletons. The specimen was PBMCs or T cells enriched from blood (not recorded which). The receptors shown here come from a woman aged 55-75 years who had recovered from COVID-19. The CDR3 runs from the conserved cysteine through the conserved F or W. D genes are given only for firm matches. Size is stated for part of the rows, as once, few or many counts, or as a class when the clone is expanded.

V,size,J,D,DNA,CDR3
TRBV7-8,-,TRBJ1-1,-,TGTGCCAGCAGCTCACAGGTCCTAAACACTGAAGCTTTCTTT,CASSSQVLNTEAFF
TRBV28,-,TRBJ2-2,-,TGTGCCAGCAGTTTGGTAGGGGGAAATAAGGACACCGGGGAGCTGTTTTTT,CASSLVGGNKDTGELFF
TRBV3-1/TRBV3-2,-,TRBJ2-3,-,TGTGCCAGCAGCCAAGGAGCGGCAGGTTTTCCGCAGTATTTT,CASSQGAAGFPQYF
TRBV3-1/TRBV3-2,-,TRBJ1-2,TRBD1,TGTGCCAGCAGCCAAGGGACAGGGGATGGCTACACCTTC,CASSQGTGDGYTF
TRBV12-3/TRBV12-4,-,TRBJ1-2,-,TGTGCCAGCAGGAGGGGGTATGGCTACACCTTC,CASRRGYGYTF
TRBV19,once,TRBJ2-7,-,TGTGCCAGTAGTATGAGTCAGGGAAAGGGCTACGAGCAGTACTTC,CASSMSQGKGYEQYF
TRBV6-5,-,TRBJ1-1,-,TGTGCCAGCAGTTACATGGGCATATCGACAGGCGCTGAAGCTTTCTTT,CASSYMGISTGAEAFF
TRBV3-1/TRBV3-2,-,TRBJ1-4,TRBD1,TGTGCCAGCAGCCACCCCGGGACAGGGGTCATTTATGAAAAACTGTTTTTT,CASSHPGTGVIYEKLFF
TRBV5-1,-,TRBJ2-3,-,TGCGCCAGCAGCTTGGTGGCTAGCCAGAAAGGTACGCAGTATTTT,CASSLVASQKGTQYF
TRBV29-1,many,TRBJ2-1,-,TGCAGCGTTGATGAGACCGCTCATCGGGGCAATGAGCAGTTCTTC,CSVDETAHRGNEQFF
TRBV5-4,-,TRBJ1-3,-,TGTGCCAGCAGCTTGGGCTTTTCAGGGAACTCTGGAAACACCATATATTTT,CASSLGFSGNSGNTIYF
TRBV5-1,once,TRBJ1-1,-,TGCGCCAGCAGCTTGGCTACGGGGTTGAACACTGAAGCTTTCTTT,CASSLATGLNTEAFF
TRBV2,-,TRBJ1-2,-,TGTGCCAGCATACAGGTAGTCGGAACTAACTATGGCTACACCTTC,CASIQVVGTNYGYTF
TRBV7-8,-,TRBJ1-3,-,TGTGCCAGCAGCACGGGACTAAGCTCTGGAAACACCATATATTTT,CASSTGLSSGNTIYF
TRBV5-1,few,TRBJ1-4,TRBD1,TGCGCCAGCAGCTCGGGACAGGGGGATGAAAAACTGTTTTTT,CASSSGQGDEKLFF
TRBV30,-,TRBJ1-1,TRBD1,TGTGCCTGGAGTGTACTACCAGGGGGCTCTGAAGCTTTCTTT,CAWSVLPGGSEAFF
TRBV3-1/TRBV3-2,-,TRBJ2-1,TRBD2,TGTGCCAGCAGCCAAGGCGGAGCGGGGGGGCTTGGCGAGCAGTTCTTC,CASSQGGAGGLGEQFF
TRBV24-1,-,TRBJ2-2,-,TGTGCCACCCGTCCTCGTATGGGAGGGGGGGCCGCGAACACCGGGGAGCTGTTTTTT,CATRPRMGGGAANTGELFF
TRBV7-2,-,TRBJ2-2,TRBD2,TGTGCCAGCAGCTTAATAGCGGGGGGGAACACCGGGGAGCTGTTTTTT,CASSLIAGGNTGELFF
TRBV4-1,-,TRBJ2-7,TRBD1,TGCGCCAGCAGCCCCACCCAGGGACAGGGGATTCGCGAGCAGTACTTC,CASSPTQGQGIREQYF
TRBV12-3/TRBV12-4,-,TRBJ2-1,TRBD1,TGTGCCAGCAGTTTAGCAGGGACAGGGGTAGAGTTCTTC,CASSLAGTGVEFF
TRBV4-2,-,TRBJ1-1,TRBD1,TGTGCCAGCAGCCAACAGGGACAGGGAAGGACTGAAGCTTTCTTT,CASSQQGQGRTEAFF
TRBV9,-,TRBJ2-2,TRBD2,TGTGCCAGCAGCCCCTGGACTAGCGGGACCGGGGAGCTGTTTTTT,CASSPWTSGTGELFF
TRBV11-3,once,TRBJ2-1,TRBD2,TGTGCCAGCAGCGCCCCGGGACTACCCCACAATGAGCAGTTCTTC,CASSAPGLPHNEQFF
TRBV19,-,TRBJ1-4,TRBD1,TGTGCCAGTAGTAAGGACAGGGACCAAAATGAAAAACTGTTTTTT,CASSKDRDQNEKLFF
TRBV27,-,TRBJ2-7,TRBD1,TGTGCCAGCAGCTACAGGGGAGATTCCTACGAGCAGTACTTC,CASSYRGDSYEQYF
TRBV5-1,-,TRBJ2-5,-,TGCGCCAGCAGCTTGGGGGAGGTCCAAGAGACCCAGTACTTC,CASSLGEVQETQYF
TRBV19,-,TRBJ2-2,TRBD1,TGTGCCGTGACCTCCGGGACAGGGGGCCGGACCGGGGAGCTGTTTTTT,CAVTSGTGGRTGELFF
TRBV6-2/TRBV6-3,-,TRBJ1-5,-,TGTGCCAGCAGTTCCGGGGGGGCAGGGAATCAGCCCCAGCATTTT,CASSSGGAGNQPQHF
TRBV5-1,once,TRBJ1-3,TRBD1,TGCGCCAGCAGCATGGGACAGGGAGTTGGAAACACCATATATTTT,CASSMGQGVGNTIYF
TRBV5-1,-,TRBJ2-7,-,TGCGCCAGCAGCTTGGCAACAGCCACCTACGAGCAGTACTTC,CASSLATATYEQYF
TRBV7-8,-,TRBJ2-2,-,TGTGCCAGCAGCTCAGCTGGCCCGAACACCGGGGAGCTGTTTTTT,CASSSAGPNTGELFF
TRBV2,once,TRBJ1-1,-,TGTGCCAGCAGTGATCCACTAGAGAAAGCTTTCTTT,CASSDPLEKAFF
TRBV6-5,-,TRBJ2-3,TRBD1,TGTGCCAGCAGATACAGGGGATCTGGCACAGATACGCAGTATTTT,CASRYRGSGTDTQYF
TRBV9,-,TRBJ1-4,-,TGTGCCAGCAGCGTAGACCCGGGAACGGCAAAACTGTTTTTT,CASSVDPGTAKLFF
TRBV4-1,-,TRBJ1-2,-,TGCGCCAGCAGCCAGGTTGACAGGCAGGGCTACACCTTC,CASSQVDRQGYTF
TRBV19,-,TRBJ1-5,-,TGTGCCAGTAGTATGCGCGGTGGGGGCGGTGGCAATCAGCCCCAGCATTTT,CASSMRGGGGGNQPQHF
TRBV2,-,TRBJ2-2,TRBD1,TGTGCCAGCAGGGGGACAGGGGGCACCGGGGAGCTGTTTTTT,CASRGTGGTGELFF
TRBV27,-,TRBJ2-1,-,TGTGCCAGCAGTCCGTCAAGGGGTTGGATGACCAATGAGCAGTTCTTC,CASSPSRGWMTNEQFF
TRBV20-1,-,TRBJ2-7,-,TGCAGTGCTAGTAGTTTCTCGTCGTTTAGCGATTCCTACGAGCAGTACTTC,CSASSFSSFSDSYEQYF
TRBV4-2,-,TRBJ2-2,-,TGTGCCAGCACCTACTCAAAGGGAGTCACCGGGGAGCTGTTTTTT,CASTYSKGVTGELFF
TRBV5-1,-,TRBJ1-4,-,TGCGCCAGCAGCTTGGCTGGGGGCACTAATGAAAAACTGTTTTTT,CASSLAGGTNEKLFF
TRBV2,-,TRBJ1-2,-,TGTGCCAGCACCATCTCCGGACAGTCCTATGGCTACACCTTC,CASTISGQSYGYTF
TRBV10-3,-,TRBJ1-3,-,TGTGCCATCATCGACAGCTCTGGAAACACCATATATTTT,CAIIDSSGNTIYF